The next 5 T cell receptor beta chains were all read from a single sample in a study of regulatory and conventional T cells in RAG deficiency. Genomic DNA came from blood conventional CD4+ T cells gated CD25-low CD127-high. Sequenced by immunoSEQ multiplex PCR; TCRdb stores in-frame clones only, minus some. The sample lists about 30,000 clones, around 96% occurring once. The sample was also reused in another study, on regulatory T cells. That source notes: Amplification used 52 TRBV primers and 13 TRBJ primers.

Input material: CD25- CD4+ T cells sorted from blood. The receptors derive from a human donor in good health.

This chain uses TRBV18 with TRBJ1-6, with D possibly TRBD1 on 5 matching bases. Germline CDR1 reads KGHSH; CDR2 reads LQKENI. The CDR3 is made up of 17 amino acids. V was trimmed by 6 bases and J by 5 bases, leaving 20 bases between them. Written as DNA, the CDR3 is TGTGCCAGCTCCCCTTACGGGGGTAACGGAAATAATTCACCCCTCCACTTT. It translates to CASSPYGGNGNNSPLHF.

The chain uses TRBV6-6 and TRBJ1-6, with 7 bases that match TRBD1. V was clipped by 5 bases and J by 3 bases; unmatched bases: 4. The CDR3 is made up of 15 amino acids. The germline gives CDR1 MNHNY, CDR2 SVGAGI (reference sequence). The CDR3 protein is CASSGDSLYNSPLHF. CDR3 nucleotides: TGTGCCAGCAGTGGGGACAGCCTCTATAATTCACCCCTCCACTTT.

The chain joins TRBV5-8 to TRBJ2-7; perhaps TRBD1 as D (5 bases). This CDR3 has 12 amino acids. The germline V gene encodes CDR1 SGHTS and CDR2 YDEGEE. The germline V and J ends were trimmed by 4 bases and 5 bases, with 10 bases remaining between them. The DNA of the CDR3 is TGTGCCAGCAGCATCAGGGTTCACGAGCAGTACTTC. Translated, it gives CASSIRVHEQYF.

The chain is built from TRBV7-2 and TRBJ1-2; 8 bases map to TRBD1. J was trimmed by 4 bases and V by 6 bases; bases with no gene match: 13. From germline, CDR1 is SGHTA and CDR2 FQGNSA. This CDR3 comprises 16 residues. The CDR3 sequence: CASSIGQGAIIYGYTF. The CDR3 nucleotides read TGTGCCAGCAGTATAGGGCAGGGGGCCATAATCTATGGCTACACCTTC.

Written as DNA, the CDR3 is TGTGCCAGCAGCTTAGCGACTTCAAACTACGAGCAGTACTTC. It is translated as CASSLATSNYEQYF. The V call is TRBV7-8, the J call TRBJ2-7; D gene uncertain. The CDR3 is 14 residues long. Trimming pared 0 bases from V and 3 bases from J, leaving 9 bases between. The germline gives CDR1 SGHVS, CDR2 FQNEAQ. The full variable domain, rest sourced from reference TRBV7-8 and TRBJ2-7, is GAGVSQSPRYKVAKRGQDVALRCDPISGHVSLFWYQQALGQGPEFLTYFQNEAQLDKSGLPSDRFFAERPEGSVSTLKIQRTQQEDSAVYLCASSLATSNYEQYFGPGTRLTVT.